What follows are 18 T cell receptor beta chains derived from one specimen sequenced in a study of blood T cell repertoires in COVID-19. Clones were sequenced by immunoSEQ multiplex PCR, and TCRdb holds only the in-frame ones, with some missing. Of 210,000 or so clones listed, around nine tenths are singletons. Source material: PBMCs or T cells enriched from blood (not recorded which). The receptor source for this set is a man aged 25-45 years who had recovered from COVID-19.

The chain links TRBV10-3 to TRBJ1-2; D not resolved. Germline V CDR1 and CDR2: ENHRY, SYGVKD. V lost 0 bases, J lost 10 bases, and 9 bases lay in between. The CDR3 is 12 amino acids. This chain's CDR3 is CAISESNEDYTF. CDR3 bases: TGTGCCATCAGTGAGTCGAATGAGGACTACACCTTC.

The gene calls are TRBV3-1 (or the pseudogene TRBV3-2) and TRBJ2-1; TRBD1 might be the D (5 bases). Germline V gene lookup returns CDR1 LGHDT and CDR2 YNNKEL (reference sequence). Trimming cost V 4 bases and J 7 bases, with 8 bases left between them. This CDR3 is built from 12 residues. In DNA form, the CDR3 reads TGTGCCAGCAGCCTCAGGGTAAATGAGCAGTTCTTC. Amino acids: CASSLRVNEQFF.

The chain's CDR3 is CASSSRTAANTGELFF. For the CDR3, the DNA is TGTGCCAGCAGCTCGAGGACAGCCGCGAACACCGGGGAGCTGTTTTTT. The genes are TRBV7-3 and TRBJ2-2, with a possible D match to TRBD1 (6 bases). Trimming removed 4 bases at V and 0 bases at J, with 12 bases between. Looked up from germline, CDR1 is SGHTA and CDR2 is FQGTGA. The CDR3 has 16 residues.

This clone was counted only a few times. The genes are TRBV28 and TRBJ1-2, with 7 bases matching TRBD1. CDR1 and CDR2 (germline): MDHEN, SYDVKM. Trimming cost V 8 bases and J 4 bases; bases outside gene matches: 7. The CDR3 sequence is 13 residues long. CDR3 sequence (DNA): TGTGCCAGCTATATTCAGGGGGGCTATGGCTACACCTTC. Protein: CASYIQGGYGYTF.

V is TRBV27 and J is TRBJ2-2; tentative D call: TRBD2 (6 bases). Germline CDR1 MNHEY, CDR2 SMNVEV (reference sequence). Trimming took 5 bases from V and 1 from J, leaving 14 bases between them. This CDR3 region has 16 residues. CDR3 nucleotide sequence: TGTGCCAGCAGTACCCAAGGGACTGTGAACACCGGGGAGCTGTTTTTT. It translates to CASSTQGTVNTGELFF.

The gene calls are TRBV7-6 and TRBJ2-7, with 8 bases matching TRBD1. The junction had 8 bases not matched to a gene; V was cut back by 5 bases and J by 2 bases. In germline, CDR1 is SGHVS, CDR2 FNYEAQ. The CDR3 has 15 residues. CDR3 coding DNA: TGTGCCAGCAGCCCACAGGGGACAGGCCCCTACGAGCAGTACTTC. Protein product: CASSPQGTGPYEQYF.

This chain uses TRBV21-1 with TRBJ1-6; TRBD1 was called by the table and not checked on the DNA. TRBV21-1 is assigned pseudogene status. The CDR3 sequence is 14 residues long. The CDR3 coding sequence is TGTGCCAGCAGCAAAAATCGGACAGGCGCACCCCTCCACTTT. This translates into CASSKNRTGAPLHF.

In DNA form, the CDR3 reads TGTGCCAGTAGCCAAAATAGTGGACAGGGAAATGAAAAACTGTTTTTT. It yields the protein CASSQNSGQGNEKLFF. The chain carries TRBV19 and TRBJ1-4; TRBD1 matches at 8 bases. The V segment lost 6 bases and the J segment 5 bases; nucleotides outside the gene matches: 11. Per germline, CDR1 LNHDA and CDR2 SQIVND (reference sequence). The CDR3 sequence is 16 residues long.

This chain uses TRBV4-1 with TRBJ1-6; TRBD1 might be the D (5 bases). Germline CDR1 and CDR2: MGHRA and YSYEKL. Between the trimmed V and J ends, which lost 4 bases and 7 bases, there was a span of 14 bases. The CDR3 runs to 15 residues. The CDR3 DNA is TGCGCCAGCAGCCGCGGCGGGGCGGAAAATTCACCCCTCCACTTT. It yields the protein CASSRGGAENSPLHF.

The CDR3 region is CASSLFGTGRNYGYTF. CDR3 bases: TGTGCCAGCAGCTTGTTTGGGACAGGGAGGAACTATGGCTACACCTTC. The rearrangement joins TRBV5-4 to TRBJ1-2, with TRBD1 matching over 9 bases. From germline, CDR1 is SGHNT and CDR2 YYREEE (reference sequence). Losses at the gene ends were 1 base for V and 2 bases for J; bases not matched to a gene: 6. The CDR3 has 16 residues.

The genes are TRBV3-1 (or the pseudogene TRBV3-2) and TRBJ1-5, with D uncertain. CDR3 length: 12 amino acids. Trimming left V 0 bases short and J 6 bases short, with 3 bases between. Germline CDR1 reads LGHDT; CDR2 reads YNNKEL (reference sequence). The CDR3, as DNA: TGTGCCAGCAGCCAAGACAGTCAGCCCCAGCATTTT. It specifies CASSQDSQPQHF.

This chain uses TRBV7-2 with TRBJ1-6; D unclear. The CDR3 is 14 residues long. V lost 5 bases and J 7 bases, leaving 12 bases between the germline ends. CDR1 SGHTA and CDR2 FQGNSA come from the germline V gene. CDR3 DNA sequence: TGTGCCAGCAGCACCCAAAGTCGGAATTCACCCCTCCACTTT. It encodes CASSTQSRNSPLHF.

The chain joins TRBV13 to TRBJ1-2; 9 nucleotides agree with TRBD1. Germline-derived CDR1 and CDR2 are PRHDT and FYEKMQ (reference sequence). The junction had 16 bases not matched to a gene; V was cut back by 4 bases and J by 7 bases. The CDR3 is 17 amino acids. The CDR3 coding sequence is TGTGCCAGCAGCTACAAGAGAACCGGGACAGGGTTTCGTGGCTACACCTTC. The encoded protein is CASSYKRTGTGFRGYTF.

V is TRBV3-1 (or the pseudogene TRBV3-2) and J is TRBJ2-7; TRBD1 is a possible D gene (6 bases). Germline CDR1 and CDR2: LGHDT and YNNKEL (reference sequence). V was trimmed by 1 base and J by 1 base, leaving 11 bases between them. The CDR3 spans 15 residues. The CDR3 here is CASSQAPTGSYEQYF. The DNA of the CDR3 is TGTGCCAGCAGCCAAGCCCCGACAGGTTCCTACGAGCAGTACTTC.

The chain joins TRBV7-9 to TRBJ2-5, with TRBD2 matching 7 bases. CDR1 and CDR2 (germline): SEHNR, FQNEAQ (reference sequence). With V trimmed by 1 base and J by 5 bases, 4 bases remained unmatched. The CDR3 has 14 residues. The CDR3 here is CASSLGTRGETQYF. CDR3 sequence (DNA): TGTGCCAGCAGCTTAGGGACTAGAGGGGAGACCCAGTACTTC.

V is TRBV5-1 and J is TRBJ1-2; the D is unclear. V lost 2 bases, J lost 7 bases, and 15 bases lay in between. Germline values: CDR1 SGHRS, CDR2 YFSETQ. CDR3 length equals 14 residues. CDR3: CASSFTGVSSGYTF. The CDR3 nucleotides read TGCGCCAGCAGCTTCACCGGGGTATCGTCTGGCTACACCTTC.

The chain links TRBV9 to TRBJ2-1; 11 positions match TRBD2. CDR3 length equals 15 residues. Germline V lookup: CDR1 SGDLS, CDR2 YYNGEE. J lost 5 bases, V lost 0 bases, and 1 base had no gene match. The CDR3 reads CASSVGLAGNNEQFF. The CDR3 bases are TGTGCCAGCAGCGTAGGACTAGCGGGGAACAATGAGCAGTTCTTC.

As DNA, the CDR3 is TGTGCCAGCAGCCAAGGAATGGCTGCAAATCAGCCCCAGCATTTT. It codes for CASSQGMAANQPQHF. This chain links TRBV3-1 (or the pseudogene TRBV3-2) with TRBJ1-5; D remains ambiguous. This CDR3 comprises 15 residues. Trimming removed 1 base at V and 4 bases at J, with 11 bases between. Germline values: CDR1 LGHDT, CDR2 YNNKEL (reference sequence).